This is a list of T cell receptor beta chains from one sample in a study of T cells after yellow fever vaccination. MiXCR, applied by TCRdb to the 5' RACE reads, yields one record per CDR3 protein. The data hold around 610,000 distinct CDR3 sequences, with approximately 13% observed a single time. The source material was PBMCs, sampled on the day of the yellow fever booster vaccination. These receptors all come from a young man who received the YFV17D yellow fever vaccine. Each CDR3 is given with its conserved first and last residue. The order of the fields is V gene, CDR3 protein.

TRBV19 | CASSKRTGTGALNIYGYTF
TRBV20-1 | CSARGLRATPHGYTF
TRBV7-2 | CASSLGGGRDEQFF
TRBV9 | CASSGGLEQFF
TRBV4-3 | CASSQLQGNTEAFF
TRBV19 | CASSSRLAGNEQFF
TRBV20-1 | CSGSAGANSPLHF
TRBV3-1 | CASSPTGQPTYEQYF
TRBV7-9 | CASSYGQSTGELFF
TRBV5-1 | CASSLESTGNTIYF
TRBV11-2 | CASSTPSGSDTQYF
TRBV30 | CAWSRDTETYF
TRBV29-1 | CSVQQLQVPNTEAFF
TRBV4-3 | CASSQSPSETQYF
TRBV5-1 | CASSSGTGSTDTQYF
TRBV11-2 | CASSHYGLEQYF
TRBV20-1 | CSARGSGNTDTQYF
TRBV20-1 | CSARHDVNTGELFF
TRBV18 | CASSPGGNQPQHF
TRBV7-9 | CASSSWTSVLAYEQYF
TRBV29-1 | CSVGLAGPNNEQFF
TRBV25-1 | CASRSGSKVQNQPQHF
TRBV5-1 | CASSSQGPGDTDTQYF
TRBV5-1 | CASSGTASYEQYF